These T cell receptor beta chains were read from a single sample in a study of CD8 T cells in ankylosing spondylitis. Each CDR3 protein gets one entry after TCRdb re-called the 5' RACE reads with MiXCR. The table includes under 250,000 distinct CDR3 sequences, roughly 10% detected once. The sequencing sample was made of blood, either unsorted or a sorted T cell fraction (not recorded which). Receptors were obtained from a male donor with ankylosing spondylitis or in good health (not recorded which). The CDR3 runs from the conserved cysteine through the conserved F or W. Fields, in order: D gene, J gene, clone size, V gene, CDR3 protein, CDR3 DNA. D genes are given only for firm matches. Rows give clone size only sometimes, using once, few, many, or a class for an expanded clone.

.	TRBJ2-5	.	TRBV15	CATSRTSDSEETQYF	TGTGCCACCAGCCGTACCTCGGACAGCGAAGAGACCCAGTACTTC
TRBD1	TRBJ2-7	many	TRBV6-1	CASSESGQGAYEQYF	TGTGCCAGCAGTGAATCGGGACAGGGAGCCTACGAGCAGTACTTC
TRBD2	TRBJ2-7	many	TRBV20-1	CSAIKRDRPWEQYF	TGCAGTGCTATAAAGCGGGATCGCCCCTGGGAGCAGTACTTC
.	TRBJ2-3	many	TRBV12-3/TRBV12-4	CASRGTTDTQYF	TGTGCCAGCAGGGGAACCACAGATACGCAGTATTTT
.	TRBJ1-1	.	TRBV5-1	CASSSKTSAITEAFF	TGCGCCAGCAGCTCTAAGACCTCGGCTATCACTGAAGCTTTCTTT
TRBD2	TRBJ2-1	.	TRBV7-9	CASSSPGGPGEQFF	TGTGCCAGCAGCTCCCCGGGAGGGCCAGGTGAGCAGTTCTTC
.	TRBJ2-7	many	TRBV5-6	CASSPRGSRDYEQYF	TGTGCCAGCAGCCCCCGCGGGTCACGCGACTACGAGCAGTACTTC
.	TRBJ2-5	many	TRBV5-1	CASSFAKETQYF	TGCGCCAGCAGCTTTGCCAAAGAGACCCAGTACTTC
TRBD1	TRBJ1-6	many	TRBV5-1	CASSPGSGTGVHSPLHF	TGCGCCAGCAGCCCCGGATCCGGGACAGGAGTCCATTCACCCCTCCACTTT
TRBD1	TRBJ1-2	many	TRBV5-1	CASSLTGQVDTYGYTF	TGCGCCAGCAGCTTAACGGGACAGGTAGACACCTATGGCTACACCTTC
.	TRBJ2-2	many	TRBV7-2	CASSTSRRGTGELFF	TGTGCCAGCAGCACCTCCCGGAGAGGCACCGGGGAGCTGTTTTTT
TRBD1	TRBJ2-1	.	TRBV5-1	CASSTGTAEGNEQFF	TGCGCCAGCAGCACCGGGACAGCGGAAGGGAATGAGCAGTTCTTC
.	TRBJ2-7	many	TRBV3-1	CASSQVSYEQYF	TGTGCCAGCAGCCAAGTCTCCTACGAGCAGTACTTC
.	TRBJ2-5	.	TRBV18	CASSPETSQGTQYF	TGTGCCAGCTCACCGGAGACTTCTCAAGGGACCCAGTACTTC
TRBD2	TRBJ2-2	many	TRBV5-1	CASSLAGTSGSSVTGELFF	TGCGCCAGCAGCCTAGCCGGGACTAGCGGGAGTTCGGTCACCGGGGAGCTGTTTTTT
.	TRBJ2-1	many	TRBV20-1	CSASSLLDNEQFF	TGCAGTGCTAGCAGCCTTCTTGACAATGAGCAGTTCTTC
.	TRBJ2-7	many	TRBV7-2	CASSHTVNEQYF	TGTGCCAGCAGCCACACCGTGAACGAGCAGTACTTC
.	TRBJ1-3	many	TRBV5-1	CASSLGTDGNTIYF	TGCGCCAGCAGCTTGGGGACAGACGGAAACACCATATATTTT